The T cell receptor beta chain described here comes from a study of blood T cell repertoires in COVID-19. Study in general: The United States, Italy and Spain supplied acute and convalescent COVID-19 samples.

Original handling: The assay estimated nucleated cells by amplifying reference gene primers. Produced via immunoSEQ multiplex PCR; TCRdb's table is partial and in-frame only. V, J and clone size are taken as reported in that table, and D and trimming were inferred from the DNA itself. The repertoire holds 350,000 to 400,000 clones, with approximately 86% as singletons. The V gene lost 2 bases and the J gene lost 8 bases, with 12 bases spanning the gap. The germline V gene encodes CDR1 SEHNR and CDR2 FQNEAQ (reference sequence). This CDR3 is built from 13 residues. Sequencing was carried out using peripheral blood. The chain couples TRBV7-9 to TRBJ1-2, with D perhaps matching TRBD1 (5 bases). The receptor comes from a woman aged 60-70 years with COVID-19, enrolled during active disease. The CDR3 loop is CASSLRGGQGYTF. CDR3 DNA: TGTGCCAGCAGCTTAAGGGGAGGGCAAGGCTACACCTTC.